This T cell receptor beta chain was documented in a study of beta chain features in type 1 diabetes. The whole isolated RNA underwent reverse transcription, so sequencing captured expressed TCRB transcripts. TCRdb's table, derived via immunoSEQ multiplex PCR, lists solely in-frame clones and lacks some. The data contain about 900,000 clones, 15% to 20% of them singletons. The germline CDR1 and CDR2 sequences are SEHNR and FQNEAQ (reference sequence). Trimming removed 5 bases at V and 2 bases at J, with 7 bases between. The CDR3 has 13 amino acids. The table lists this clone with a few counts. The same CDR3 is also encoded by other DNA sequences in this sample.

The sequenced sample was naive CD4+ T cells from blood. The genes are TRBV7-9 and TRBJ2-1; no clear D. This clonotype was sampled from a woman aged 18-35 years in good health. CDR3 in amino acids: CASSTTAYNEQFF. Written as DNA, the CDR3 is TGTGCCAGCAGCACGACGGCCTACAATGAGCAGTTCTTC.